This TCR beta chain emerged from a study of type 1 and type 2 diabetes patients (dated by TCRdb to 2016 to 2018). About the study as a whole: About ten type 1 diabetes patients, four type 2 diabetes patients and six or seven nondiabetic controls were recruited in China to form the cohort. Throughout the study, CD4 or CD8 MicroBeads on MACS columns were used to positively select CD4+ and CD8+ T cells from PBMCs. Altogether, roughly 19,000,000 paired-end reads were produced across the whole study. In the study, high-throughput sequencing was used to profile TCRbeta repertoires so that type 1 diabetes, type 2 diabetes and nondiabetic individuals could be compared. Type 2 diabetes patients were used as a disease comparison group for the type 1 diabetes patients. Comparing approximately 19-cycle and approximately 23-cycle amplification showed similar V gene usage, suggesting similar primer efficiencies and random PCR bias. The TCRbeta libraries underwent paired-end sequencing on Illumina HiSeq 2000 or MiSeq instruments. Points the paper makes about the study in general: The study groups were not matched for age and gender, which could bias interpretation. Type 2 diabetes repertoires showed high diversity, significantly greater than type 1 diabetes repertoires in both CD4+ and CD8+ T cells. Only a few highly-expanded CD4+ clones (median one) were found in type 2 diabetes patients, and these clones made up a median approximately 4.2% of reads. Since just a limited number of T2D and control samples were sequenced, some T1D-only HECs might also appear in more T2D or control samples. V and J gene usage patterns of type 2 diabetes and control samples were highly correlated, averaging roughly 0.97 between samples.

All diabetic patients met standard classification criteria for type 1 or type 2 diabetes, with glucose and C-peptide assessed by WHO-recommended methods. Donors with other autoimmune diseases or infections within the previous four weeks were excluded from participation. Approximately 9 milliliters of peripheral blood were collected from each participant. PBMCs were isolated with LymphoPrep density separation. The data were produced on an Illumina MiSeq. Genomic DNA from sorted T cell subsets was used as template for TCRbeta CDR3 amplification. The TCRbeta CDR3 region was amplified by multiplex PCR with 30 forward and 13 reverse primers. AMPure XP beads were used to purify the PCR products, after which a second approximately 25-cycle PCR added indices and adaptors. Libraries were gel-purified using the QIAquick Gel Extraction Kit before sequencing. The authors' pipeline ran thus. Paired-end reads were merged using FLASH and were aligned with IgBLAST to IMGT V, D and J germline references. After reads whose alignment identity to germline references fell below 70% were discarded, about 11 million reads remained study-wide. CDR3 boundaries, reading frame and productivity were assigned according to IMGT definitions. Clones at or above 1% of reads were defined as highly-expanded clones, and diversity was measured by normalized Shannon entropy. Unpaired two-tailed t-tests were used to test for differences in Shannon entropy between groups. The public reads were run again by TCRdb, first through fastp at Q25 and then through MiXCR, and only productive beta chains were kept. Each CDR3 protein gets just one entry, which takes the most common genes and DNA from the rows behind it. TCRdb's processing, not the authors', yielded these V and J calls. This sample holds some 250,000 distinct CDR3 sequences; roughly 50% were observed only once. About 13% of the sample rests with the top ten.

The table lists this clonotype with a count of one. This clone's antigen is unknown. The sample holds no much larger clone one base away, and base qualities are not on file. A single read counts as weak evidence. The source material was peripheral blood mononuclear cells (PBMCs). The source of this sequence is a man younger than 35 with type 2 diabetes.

The encoded CDR3 is CASSLHPPQFSGSTGELFF. In nucleotide form, the sequence is TGTGCCAGCAGCCTACACCCACCCCAATTTAGCGGGAGCACCGGGGAGCTGTTTTTT. Here the chain combines TRBV7-9 and TRBJ2-2, and 9 junction bases match TRBD2. From the cysteine up to the phenylalanine, the CDR3 has a length of 19 residues. Just the 57-base CDR3 DNA is kept, in frame starting at base 1. The germline V gene (reference sequence) gives CDR1 as SEHNR and CDR2 as FQNEAQ. Ends trimmed: V by 5 bases, J by 4 bases; bases unmatched to a gene: 17.